The sequence of this T cell receptor beta chain was determined in a study of cytomegalovirus exposure and HLA in healthy donors. The CDR3 is 13 amino acids. CDR1 and CDR2 from the germline V gene are MNHEY and SVGAGI. Deletions cut 6 bases from V and 6 bases from J, with 14 bases between. Whole-study findings and limits: Several of the most significant clusters were apparently associated with common viral pathogens in a later analysis. Among TCR beta chains, those listed as cytomegalovirus-associated numbered about 150. For most TCR sequences rarity was the rule, although some public TCRs occurred in many donors.

With 60 Vbeta and 13 Jbeta primers, the PCR was carried out. Here immunoSEQ multiplex PCR was the method, and the copy in TCRdb shows in-frame clones only, minus some. This table holds around 120,000 clones, approximately 81% found once. As for this clone: Its antigen is still unknown.

This chain connects TRBV6-5 to TRBJ1-1; D may be TRBD1 (5 bases). Sample: PBMCs. The TCR originated in a man between 18 and 35 years old in good health and CMV-seronegative. The CDR3 protein is CASSPTQGAEAFF. The CDR3 DNA sequence: TGTGCCAGCAGCCCAACCCAAGGGGCTGAAGCTTTCTTT.